This T cell receptor (beta chain) was documented in a study of cytomegalovirus exposure and HLA in healthy donors. In germline, CDR1 is SGDLS, CDR2 YYNGEE. The trim removed 1 base at V and 6 bases at J, leaving 15 bases unmatched. CDR3 length equals 18 residues. Produced via immunoSEQ multiplex PCR; TCRdb's table is partial and in-frame only. This sample has 150,000 to 200,000 clones; roughly 77% occur once, and the top ten carry around 1.2%. This clone showed up just a few times. Sequences were obtained from PBMCs. The chain uses TRBV9 and TRBJ2-1, with TRBD2 matching 8 bases. The TCR comes from a woman aged 30 to 39 in good health and CMV-seronegative. CDR3 nucleotide sequence: TGTGCCAGCAGCGTACTCGCACCTTCGGGGGGGGGCGTCAATGAGCAGTTCTTC. It yields the protein CASSVLAPSGGGVNEQFF.